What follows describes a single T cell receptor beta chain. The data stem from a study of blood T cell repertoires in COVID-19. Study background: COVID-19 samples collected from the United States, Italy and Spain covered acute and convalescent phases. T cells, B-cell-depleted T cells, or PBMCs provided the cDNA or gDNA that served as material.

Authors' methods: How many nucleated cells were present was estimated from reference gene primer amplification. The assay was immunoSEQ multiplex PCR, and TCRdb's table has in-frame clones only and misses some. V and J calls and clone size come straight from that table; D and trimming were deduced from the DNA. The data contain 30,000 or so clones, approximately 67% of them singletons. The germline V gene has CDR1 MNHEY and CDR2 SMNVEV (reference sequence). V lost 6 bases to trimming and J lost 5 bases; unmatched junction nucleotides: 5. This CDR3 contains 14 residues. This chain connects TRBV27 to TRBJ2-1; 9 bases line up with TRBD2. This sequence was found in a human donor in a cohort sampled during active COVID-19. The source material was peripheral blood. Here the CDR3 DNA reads TGTGCCAGCAGGCGGGAGGGCCGAAACAATGAGCAGTTCTTC. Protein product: CASRREGRNNEQFF.